Detailed here is one TCR beta chain. This specimen belongs to a study of blood T cell repertoires in COVID-19. For the study at large: Italy, Spain and the United States were the sources of the convalescent and acute COVID-19 samples. The analysed material was cDNA or gDNA that came from T cells, B-cell-depleted T cells, or PBMCs.

Methods used by the authors: Reference gene primer amplification in the assay estimated nucleated cell counts. TCRdb's copy holds only in-frame clones and misses some; the assay was immunoSEQ multiplex PCR. V and J calls and clone size are those listed in that table; D and trimming were worked out from the DNA. Among around 400,000 clones listed, more than 70% were seen once. CDR1 and CDR2 (germline): SGHVS, FNYEAQ. The CDR3 loop spans 15 amino acids. V dropped 1 base and J dropped 5; count of bases not matched to a gene: 5. Sequencing was performed on peripheral blood. The chain links TRBV7-6 to TRBJ2-3, with 8 bases lining up with TRBD2. This TCR derives from a man between 40 and 49 years old with acute or convalescent COVID-19. CDR3: CASSLVGRAKDTQYF. The CDR3 region has the DNA TGTGCCAGCAGCTTAGTCGGGAGGGCCAAAGATACGCAGTATTTT.